This is a list of T cell receptor beta chains from one sample in a study of T cell repertoires in cytomegalovirus infection. Which antigens these TCRs recognize remains unknown. Each CDR3 protein gets one entry after TCRdb re-called the reads with MiXCR. The sample carries about 920,000 distinct CDR3 sequences, about 33% recorded once. Sequencing was performed on cultured CD8+ T cells from PBMCs, taken from culture after CMV antigen stimulation. All receptors come from a human donor in good health (CMV status not recorded). Some clones in this sample may be carry-over from other donors' samples. The CDR3 runs from the conserved cysteine through the conserved F or W. A D gene is named only where the DNA matches it firmly. Only some rows state a clone size, as once, few, many or a class for expanded clones.

abundance | j_gene | d_gene | v_gene | CDR3nt | CDR3aa
- | TRBJ1-5 | - | TRBV27 | TGTGCCAGCAGTTTATCGCGGGGATCGGGCAATCAGCCCCAGCATTTT | CASSLSRGSGNQPQHF
few | TRBJ1-1 | - | TRBV6-2/TRBV6-3 | TGTGCCAGCAGTTTTGACCACAAGGGGAACACTGAAGCTTTCTTT | CASSFDHKGNTEAFF
few | TRBJ2-1 | TRBD2 | TRBV6-4 | TGTGCCAGCAGGAGCTGGGTAGCGGGCAACAATGAGCAGTTCTTC | CASRSWVAGNNEQFF
many | TRBJ2-3 | TRBD1 | TRBV6-1 | TGTGCCAGCAGTTTCTGGGACAGGGTGGATACGCAGTATTTT | CASSFWDRVDTQYF
- | TRBJ1-1 | - | TRBV19 | TGTGCCAGTAGTATAGTGAGGGCCCCAATGAACACTGAAGCTTTCTTT | CASSIVRAPMNTEAFF
few | TRBJ1-2 | - | TRBV10-2 | TGCGCCACCAACGACTATGGCTACACCTTC | CATNDYGYTF
- | TRBJ2-3 | - | TRBV2 | TGTGCCTCCTTGGCGACCACAGATACGCAGTATTTT | CASLATTDTQYF
- | TRBJ2-5 | TRBD2 | TRBV11-2 | TGTGCCAGCAGCTTAAGACTAGCCCCCAAAGAGACCCAGTACTTC | CASSLRLAPKETQYF
few | TRBJ1-4 | - | TRBV7-8 | TGTGCCAGCAGCTTCAGGGCTTATAATGAAAAACTGTTTTTT | CASSFRAYNEKLFF
- | TRBJ2-1 | TRBD2 | TRBV29-1 | TGCAGCGTTAGGGTAGCGGGGGGACACAGTGAGCAGTTCTTC | CSVRVAGGHSEQFF
- | TRBJ2-6 | TRBD1 | TRBV11-2 | TGTGCCAGCAGCTTAGTCCCCGGGGACAGCTCTGGGGCCAACGTCCTGACTTTC | CASSLVPGDSSGANVLTF
- | TRBJ2-2 | - | TRBV7-9 | TGTGCCAGCAAACAGGGTGCCGGGGAGCTGTTTTTT | CASKQGAGELFF
- | TRBJ2-7 | TRBD1 | TRBV7-9 | TGTGCCAGCAGCGGGGGACAGGTCTCCTACGAGCAGTACTTC | CASSGGQVSYEQYF
many | TRBJ1-6 | TRBD1 | TRBV7-8 | TGTGCCAGCAGCTTTACCCAGGGGGCGAATTCACCCCTCCACTTT | CASSFTQGANSPLHF